Sequencing of this TCR beta chain was carried out in a study of Tregs in tolerant kidney transplant recipients. Study at large: Related graft donors supplied nonmyeloablative bone marrow transplants, and mixed chimerism was transient.

The length of the CDR3 is 14 residues. The V and J ends lost 0 bases and 1 base respectively, with 7 bases between them. Looked up from germline, CDR1 is SGHRS and CDR2 is YFSETQ. TCRdb's table, derived via immunoSEQ multiplex PCR, lists solely in-frame clones and lacks some. Its clone listing holds over 25,000 clones. Comments on this clone: The CDR3 extends 3 residues past the end of the read, so its final part is completed from the germline J gene.

Here the sequenced sample was CD8+ T cells from blood, taken before the transplant. The chain combines TRBV5-1 with TRBJ1-1; D is undetermined. This clonotype originated in a human donor who received a combined kidney and bone marrow transplant. CDR3 DNA (partial): TGCGCCAGCAGCTTGGAACTACCGAACACTGAA. This sequence encodes CASSLELPNTE. The entire CDR3 reads CASSLELPNTEAFF.